This is a list of T cell receptor beta chains from one sample in a study of T-cell memory formation after mild COVID-19. TCRdb ran MiXCR on the 5' RACE reads and lists one entry per CDR3 protein. The data show hundreds of thousands of distinct CDR3 sequences, approximately 15% seen once. Sequenced material: PBMCs or a T cell subset sorted from them (not recorded which). These receptors were taken from a man aged 18 to 30 who had mild COVID-19 (a few samples of this study predate the infection). Cell type and time point are not known. CDR3s include the opening cysteine and the closing phenylalanine or tryptophan. D genes are given only for firm matches.

J gene | D gene | V gene | CDR3 protein
TRBJ2-7 | . | TRBV7-8 | CASSLLGTYYKGEQYF
TRBJ2-1 | . | TRBV6-2/TRBV6-3 | CASSYQEYNEQFF
TRBJ1-1 | . | TRBV5-1 | CASSPTLGNTEAFF
TRBJ1-5 | . | TRBV7-2 | CASSVERGRNQPQHF
TRBJ2-1 | TRBD2 | TRBV7-2 | CASSPLRGGNEQFF
TRBJ1-1 | . | TRBV7-2 | CASSLEAAEAFF
TRBJ1-3 | . | TRBV5-1 | CASSRRFSGNTIYF
TRBJ1-2 | TRBD1 | TRBV2 | CASKREQGNYGYTF
TRBJ2-4 | . | TRBV7-9 | CASSLDGLIQYF
TRBJ2-5 | TRBD2 | TRBV5-1 | CASSLSSSGQETQYF
TRBJ1-2 | . | TRBV6-6 | CASSYSIGGANYGYTF
TRBJ2-1 | . | TRBV15 | CATSSRGDGGNNEQFF
TRBJ2-7 | TRBD1 | TRBV5-1 | CASGPGTVYEQYF
TRBJ2-7 | . | TRBV29-1 | CSVKFSYEQYF
TRBJ1-1 | . | TRBV18 | CASSQWGSTEAFF
TRBJ2-5 | . | TRBV6-2/TRBV6-3 | CATTIDRDQETQYF
TRBJ2-3 | . | TRBV11-2 | CASRDQGADTQYF
TRBJ1-2 | TRBD1 | TRBV9 | CASSVQGDRGGYTF
TRBJ1-5 | . | TRBV6-2/TRBV6-3 | CASTQTPGRNNQPQHF
TRBJ2-2 | . | TRBV30 | CAWSRRGRRTGELFF
TRBJ2-5 | . | TRBV11-2 | CASSLIQQETQYF
TRBJ1-4 | . | TRBV5-1 | CASSDFTNEKLFF
TRBJ1-6 | . | TRBV6-5 | CASSYRGALHF